A single sample gave rise to the 30 T cell receptor beta chains below, sequenced in a study of T cell responses to AZD1222 COVID-19 vaccine. TCRdb's copy holds only in-frame clones and misses some; the assay was immunoSEQ multiplex PCR. The sample contains nearly 90,000 clones, 88% of which appear only once. Sequencing was performed on peripheral blood, taken on day 0 of AZD1222 vaccination. The receptors were sampled from an adult in good health.

This rearrangement joins TRBV27 to TRBJ2-7, with 7 bases identical to TRBD1. Trimming took 1 base from V and 3 from J; bases not matched to a gene: 0. The CDR3 sequence is 13 residues long. In germline, CDR1 is MNHEY, CDR2 SMNVEV (reference sequence). The CDR3 reads CASSLYRGYEQYF. The CDR3, as DNA: TGTGCCAGCAGTTTATACAGGGGCTACGAGCAGTACTTC.

This clone has only a few counts. The chain recombines TRBV10-3 with TRBJ2-3, with D possibly called TRBD1 or TRBD2 (5 bases each). The germline V gene has CDR1 ENHRY and CDR2 SYGVKD. V was trimmed by 7 bases and J by 0 bases, leaving 17 bases between them. The CDR3 consists of 16 residues. CDR3 residues: CAITGEGTYSTDTQYF. CDR3 sequence (DNA): TGTGCCATCACCGGAGAAGGGACCTATAGCACAGATACGCAGTATTTT.

V and J are TRBV2 and TRBJ1-6; D not certain. Trimming took 1 base from V and 10 from J, leaving 11 bases between them. The CDR3 is 14 residues long. The germline V gene encodes CDR1 SNHLY and CDR2 FYNNEI. The CDR3 spells CASSEVGFGSPLHF. The CDR3 DNA is TGTGCCAGCAGTGAAGTAGGGTTTGGATCACCCCTCCACTTT.

CDR3 in amino acids: CAWSVRLAGGNEQFF. The CDR3 coding sequence is TGTGCCTGGAGTGTACGGCTAGCGGGAGGTAATGAGCAGTTCTTC. The genes are TRBV30 and TRBJ2-1; 11 nucleotides line up with TRBD2. Trimming at V came to 0 bases and at J to 7 bases, leaving 5 bases not matched to a gene. The length of the CDR3 is 15 residues. Germline CDR1 and CDR2: GTSNPN and SVGIG (reference sequence).

The gene calls are TRBV15 and TRBJ2-3, with TRBD1 matching over 7 bases. Germline lookup yields CDR1 LNHNV and CDR2 YYDKDF (reference sequence). The V gene end was trimmed by 5 bases and the J gene end by 6 bases; junction bases not matched to a gene: 8. CDR3 length: 14 amino acids. In DNA form, the CDR3 reads TGTGCCACCAGCCTAGACAGGGTTGGTGATACGCAGTATTTT. This translates into CATSLDRVGDTQYF.

The chain combines TRBV28 with TRBJ2-4; 7 positions agree with TRBD1. The germline V gene encodes CDR1 MDHEN and CDR2 SYDVKM. The ends lost 5 bases at V and 2 bases at J; junction bases unmatched: 3. The length of the CDR3 is 14 residues. The CDR3 sequence: CASSPGGSKNIQYF. CDR3 DNA: TGTGCCAGCAGTCCAGGGGGATCCAAAAACATTCAGTACTTC.

This clone was detected once. The genes are TRBV28 and TRBJ2-2; possibly TRBD2 for D (5 bases). V lost 7 bases to trimming and J lost 7 bases, with 22 bases between them. CDR1 is MDHEN and CDR2 is SYDVKM in the germline V gene. The CDR3 consists of 16 residues. This chain's CDR3 is CASIFRADRPHGELFF. CDR3 sequence (DNA): TGTGCCAGCATTTTCCGAGCGGATCGCCCGCACGGGGAGCTGTTTTTT.

This sequence joins TRBV11-2 and TRBJ1-2; 9 bases map to TRBD1. Germline CDR1 SGHAT, CDR2 FQNNGV. Trimming at V came to 0 bases and at J to 8 bases, leaving 10 bases not matched to a gene. The length of the CDR3 is 16 residues. CDR3 in DNA: TGTGCCAGCAGCTTAGATCCGGGACAGGGTGTGTTCGGCTACACCTTC. It is translated as CASSLDPGQGVFGYTF.

J is TRBJ1-4 and V is TRBV10-3; TRBD1 aligns across 8 bases. The junction had 9 bases not matched to a gene; V was cut back by 6 bases and J by 0 bases. CDR3 length: 17 residues. The germline CDR1 and CDR2 sequences are ENHRY and SYGVKD. CDR3 DNA: TGTGCCATCAGACAACCGGGACAGGAATCAACTAATGAAAAACTGTTTTTT. Amino acids: CAIRQPGQESTNEKLFF.

The chain joins TRBV7-3 to TRBJ2-2, with D maybe TRBD1 (5 bases). CDR1 is SGHTA, CDR2 FQGTGA, per germline. The V end lost 1 base, the J end lost 3 bases, and 9 bases lay between the germline ends. CDR3 size: 15 residues. The CDR3 here is CASSLMPRDTGELFF. The CDR3, as DNA: TGTGCCAGCAGCTTAATGCCCAGGGACACCGGGGAGCTGTTTTTT.

The chain combines TRBV27 with TRBJ2-7, with TRBD2 matching over 8 bases. V trimming: 7 bases; J trimming: 6 bases; junction bases outside the gene matches: 5. The germline CDR1 and CDR2 sequences are MNHEY and SMNVEV (reference sequence). CDR3 length: 12 residues. The CDR3 sequence is CASTHGGGEQYF. As DNA, the CDR3 is TGTGCCAGCACCCACGGGGGGGGCGAGCAGTACTTC.

This clone was observed once. The genes are TRBV21-1 and TRBJ1-6; the table calls TRBD1, which could not be checked here. TRBV21-1 is a pseudogene segment. The CDR3 is 16 amino acids. CDR3 sequence: CASSKKRDRSNSPLHF. In nucleotides, the CDR3 is TGTGCCAGCAGCAAAAAGAGGGACAGAAGTAATTCACCCCTCCACTTT.

The chain joins TRBV4-2 to TRBJ1-2, with 7 nucleotides matching TRBD1. Germline assignment: CDR1 LGHNA and CDR2 YNFKEQ. This CDR3 comprises 19 residues. Unmatched junction bases numbered 27, after V lost 6 bases and J lost 8 bases. The CDR3 nucleotides are TGTGCCAGCAGTGTTAGGGCGAAGCGACAGGGATCGGCTCAACAAGGCTACACCTTC. Protein: CASSVRAKRQGSAQQGYTF.

CDR3 nucleotides: TGCGCCAGCAGCTTGGGGGGCCGGCTAGCGAGCGAGACCCAGTACTTC. Its protein product is CASSLGGRLASETQYF. The V and J genes are TRBV5-1 and TRBJ2-5, with D maybe TRBD2 (6 bases). The CDR3 consists of 16 residues. The V end was cut by 0 bases, the J end by 5 bases, with 17 bases between. Germline lookup yields CDR1 SGHRS and CDR2 YFSETQ.

V gene TRBV28 combines with J gene TRBJ1-2; D gene unclear. The V and J ends lost 2 bases and 8 bases respectively, with 9 bases between them. The CDR3 has 12 amino acids. Germline lookup yields CDR1 MDHEN and CDR2 SYDVKM. The CDR3 spells CASSLALRGYTF. The CDR3 DNA reads as TGTGCCAGCAGTTTAGCCTTGCGGGGCTACACCTTC.

This clone has only one observation. The chain combines TRBV7-3 with TRBJ2-1, with a tentative D call TRBD1 (6 bases). Germline V lookup: CDR1 SGHTA, CDR2 FQGTGA. The CDR3 loop spans 16 amino acids. Trimming cost V 5 bases and J 2 bases, with 16 bases left between them. CDR3 bases: TGTGCCAGCAGCCCCCAGGGGAGTTCCCCCTACAATGAGCAGTTCTTC. Its translation: CASSPQGSSPYNEQFF.

This clone was detected only once. V is TRBV5-1 and J is TRBJ2-2, with 8 bases matching TRBD2. V trimming: 3 bases; J trimming: 4 bases; junction bases outside the gene matches: 2. The CDR3 is made up of 14 amino acids. Per the germline V gene, CDR1 is SGHRS and CDR2 is YFSETQ. The CDR3 DNA is TGCGCCAGCAGCTCCGGGACTAGCACCGGGGAGCTGTTTTTT. Translating it yields CASSSGTSTGELFF.

This clone showed up just once. This chain joins TRBV12-2 and TRBJ2-7. TRBV12-2 is flagged as a pseudogene. The CDR3 is made up of 15 amino acids. The CDR3 is CASRSQTEGLYEQYF. For the CDR3, the DNA is TGTGCAAGTCGTTCCCAGACAGAGGGCCTCTACGAGCAGTACTTC.

The DNA of the CDR3 is TGTGCCAGCTCACCAAACGGAATAGCCTACGAGCAGTACTTC. Translation: CASSPNGIAYEQYF. V is TRBV18 and J is TRBJ2-7, with D unresolved. This CDR3 contains 14 residues. The V gene's germline CDR1 is KGHSH and CDR2 LQKENI. Trimming left V 2 bases short and J 2 bases short, with 10 bases between.

The CDR3 here is CASSPRVVGGQSYGYTF. DNA of the CDR3: TGTGCCAGCAGCCCACGCGTCGTGGGGGGGCAGAGCTATGGCTACACCTTC. This rearrangement joins TRBV4-2 to TRBJ1-2; TRBD1 might be the D (6 bases). This CDR3 has 17 amino acids. Germline V gene data show CDR1 as LGHNA and CDR2 as YNFKEQ. V lost 4 bases and J 4 bases, leaving 22 bases between the germline ends.

This chain joins TRBV14 and TRBJ1-2; D not certain. The CDR3 totals 13 residues. V lost 1 base, J lost 6 bases, and 9 bases lay in between. Per germline, CDR1 SGHDN and CDR2 FVKESK. CDR3 DNA sequence: TGTGCCAGCAGCCAAGGAGGGTCCCATGGCTACACCTTC. Amino acid sequence: CASSQGGSHGYTF.

This clone was recorded only once. In DNA form, the CDR3 reads TGTGCCAGCAACCCGAAAGGTCGACAGGGCCCGAACACCGGGGAGCTGTTTTTT. Its protein is CASNPKGRQGPNTGELFF. The gene calls are TRBV27 and TRBJ2-2; 7 bases align to TRBD1. Germline V gene sequence: CDR1 MNHEY, CDR2 SMNVEV (reference sequence). This CDR3 spans 18 amino acids. The junction had 14 bases not matched to a gene; V was cut back by 7 bases and J by 0 bases.

V and J are TRBV11-3 and TRBJ2-2, with D uncertain. Deletions cut 5 bases from V and 8 bases from J, with 12 bases between. The CDR3 runs to 13 residues. Germline values: CDR1 SGHNT, CDR2 YENEEA. CDR3 DNA sequence: TGTGCCAGCAGCGCCTCTATCTGGGGGGAGCTGTTTTTT. Residues: CASSASIWGELFF. The entire variable domain, with the rest obtained from reference TRBV11-3 and TRBJ2-2, is as follows: EAGVVQSPRYKIIEKKQPVAFWCNPISGHNTLYWYLQNLGQGPELLIRYENEEAVDDSQLPKDRFSAERLKGVDSTLKIQPAELGDSAVYLCASSASIWGELFFGEGSRLTVL.

The chain recombines TRBV28 with TRBJ2-7; a possible D gene is TRBD1 (5 bases). The ends were cut back, 1 base at V and 2 bases at J, with 9 bases in the middle. This CDR3 is built from 14 residues. Germline CDR1 MDHEN, CDR2 SYDVKM. This chain's CDR3 is CASSLSGPTYEQYF. CDR3 DNA: TGTGCCAGCAGTTTATCAGGGCCGACCTACGAGCAGTACTTC.

The chain links TRBV7-9 to TRBJ1-1, with D tentatively TRBD1 (6 bases). The V and J ends lost 2 bases and 2 bases respectively, with 24 bases between them. Germline CDR1 SEHNR, CDR2 FQNEAQ (reference sequence). The CDR3 covers 19 residues. CDR3: CASSLKGGRSTSENTEAFF. In DNA, the CDR3 is TGTGCCAGCAGCTTAAAGGGGGGACGTTCTACCTCCGAAAACACTGAAGCTTTCTTT. Full variable domain (rest looked up from reference TRBV7-9 and TRBJ1-1): DTGVSQNPRHKITKRGQNVTFRCDPISEHNRLYWYRQTLGQGPEFLTYFQNEAQLEKSRLLSDRFSAERPKGSFSTLEIQRTEQGDSAMYLCASSLKGGRSTSENTEAFFGQGTRLTVV.

The V gene is TRBV11-3, the J gene TRBJ2-5; perhaps D is TRBD1 or TRBD2 (5 bases each). The length of the CDR3 is 15 residues. Germline V gene sequence: CDR1 SGHNT, CDR2 YENEEA. Trimming shortened V by 0 bases and J by 2 bases, and 10 bases separated the two germline ends. CDR3 region: CASSLDGDGQETQYF. CDR3 DNA: TGTGCCAGCAGCTTAGATGGGGACGGACAAGAGACCCAGTACTTC.

As DNA, the CDR3 is TGTGCCAGCAGTGGAGGAAAAGCCTCCGGGACAGCAATCTCCTACGAGCAGTACTTC. It yields the protein CASSGGKASGTAISYEQYF. The V gene is TRBV6-4, the J gene TRBJ2-7, with 7 bases that match TRBD1. V trimming: 4 bases; J trimming: 0 bases; junction bases outside the gene matches: 18. From germline, CDR1 is MRHNA and CDR2 SNTAGT. CDR3 length: 19 residues.

The chain couples TRBV7-9 to TRBJ2-7; 13 positions match TRBD2. V lost 5 bases and J lost 2; bases outside the gene matches: 6. The CDR3 totals 16 residues. CDR1 is SEHNR and CDR2 is FQNEAQ in the germline V gene (reference sequence). The CDR3 protein is CASSGLLAGGAYEQYF. CDR3 nucleotide sequence: TGTGCCAGCAGCGGATTACTAGCGGGAGGGGCCTACGAGCAGTACTTC. Full variable domain (missing parts from reference TRBV7-9 and TRBJ2-7): DTGVSQNPRHKITKRGQNVTFRCDPISEHNRLYWYRQTLGQGPEFLTYFQNEAQLEKSRLLSDRFSAERPKGSFSTLEIQRTEQGDSAMYLCASSGLLAGGAYEQYFGPGTRLTVT.

The genes are TRBV11-2 and TRBJ2-7, with 8 bases matching TRBD1. Germline V gene sequence: CDR1 SGHAT, CDR2 FQNNGV. The CDR3 extends over 16 amino acids. Trimming removed 4 bases from V and 2 bases from J; junction bases left unmatched: 10. The CDR3, as DNA: TGTGCCAGCAGCTCAGTCCGGGACAGGAACCCCTACGAGCAGTACTTC. As protein: CASSSVRDRNPYEQYF.

This chain uses TRBV28 with TRBJ2-1, with 7 bases that match TRBD2. V shed 3 bases and J 6 bases; nucleotides not matched to a gene: 11. This CDR3 spans 16 amino acids. Germline loops: CDR1 MDHEN, CDR2 SYDVKM. In DNA form, the CDR3 reads TGTGCCAGCAGTTTCCCCACTCGAGGGAGGGCCAATGAGCAGTTCTTC. Its protein product is CASSFPTRGRANEQFF.